The 32 T cell receptor beta chains below all came from one sample that was sequenced in a study of T-cell reconstitution after alpha-beta-depleted transplantation in children. For TCRbeta, the library was prepared with unique molecular identifiers. TCRdb processed the PCR reads anew with MiXCR; each CDR3 protein has one entry. The table records over 550,000 distinct CDR3 sequences, about 10% of them present only once. Sequencing was performed on PBMCs from the stem cell graft donor, taken from the stem cell graft. The receptors stem from a human donor who donated a stem cell graft to a child with acute myeloid leukemia.

This clonotype has only a few counts. This rearrangement joins TRBV29-1 to TRBJ1-3; D remains ambiguous. Per germline, CDR1 SQVTM and CDR2 ANQGSEA. The V gene lost 6 bases and the J gene lost 2 bases, with 5 bases spanning the gap. The length of the CDR3 is 11 residues. The CDR3 DNA sequence: TGCAGCGTCCGGGCTGGAAACACCATATATTTT. Translation: CSVRAGNTIYF.

The CDR3 nucleotides are TGTGCCAGCAGCCCGGTCGGGACAGGGGTCGACGAGCAGTACTTC. The encoded protein is CASSPVGTGVDEQYF. This rearrangement joins TRBV6-1 to TRBJ2-7; 10 bases fit TRBD1. The V gene end was trimmed by 6 bases and the J gene end by 5 bases; junction bases not matched to a gene: 10. Per the germline V gene, CDR1 is MNHNS and CDR2 is SASEGT. This CDR3 spans 15 amino acids.

The table lists this clonotype with a few counts. The rearrangement uses TRBV28 and TRBJ1-1; possibly TRBD1 for D (5 bases). V lost 5 bases and J 6 bases, leaving 19 bases between the germline ends. The CDR3 contains 15 residues. The germline V gene has CDR1 MDHEN and CDR2 SYDVKM. CDR3 residues: CASSIRNQGSAEAFF. CDR3 DNA: TGTGCCAGCAGTATCCGTAACCAGGGATCCGCTGAAGCTTTCTTT.

J is TRBJ2-3 and V is TRBV28; 12 bases agree with TRBD2. The germline CDR1 and CDR2 sequences are MDHEN and SYDVKM. With V trimmed by 2 bases and J by 3 bases, 3 bases remained unmatched. The CDR3 is 16 residues long. The CDR3 is CASSLVTSGRTDTQYF. CDR3 sequence (DNA): TGTGCCAGCAGTTTAGTAACTAGCGGGAGGACAGATACGCAGTATTTT.

This rearrangement joins TRBV29-1 to TRBJ2-7; tentative D call: TRBD2 (7 bases). Trimming shortened V by 6 bases and J by 0 bases, and 18 bases separated the two germline ends. The CDR3 is made up of 15 amino acids. CDR1 is SQVTM, CDR2 ANQGSEA, per germline. CDR3 DNA sequence: TGCAGCGTGCACACAGGGACTACCTTCTCCTACGAGCAGTACTTC. It encodes CSVHTGTTFSYEQYF.

This clonotype was counted a few times. This rearrangement joins TRBV29-1 to TRBJ1-2; the match to TRBD1 covers 8 bases. Unmatched junction bases numbered 5, after V lost 6 bases and J lost 8 bases. Germline CDR1 SQVTM, CDR2 ANQGSEA. The CDR3 runs 11 residues. CDR3 DNA sequence: TGCAGCGTGAGGACAGGGAAGGGCTACACCTTC. It yields the protein CSVRTGKGYTF.

This clonotype was counted between two and nine times. The gene calls are TRBV4-2 and TRBJ2-1; TRBD2 aligns across 10 bases. The CDR3 has 17 residues. V was clipped by 0 bases and J by 4 bases; unmatched bases: 6. CDR1 and CDR2 (germline): LGHNA, YNFKEQ. The CDR3 DNA is TGTGCCAGCAGCCAAGATGGGGAGCGGGAGGGGTACAATGAGCAGTTCTTC. This translates into CASSQDGEREGYNEQFF.

This clonotype was seen a few times. The CDR3 bases are TGTGCCAGCAGCTTAGCCCAACACAGCACAGATACGCAGTATTTT. Amino acid sequence: CASSLAQHSTDTQYF. This sequence joins TRBV7-6 and TRBJ2-3; D gene unclear. Between the trimmed V and J ends, which lost 0 bases and 0 bases, there was a span of 7 bases. Germline CDR1 reads SGHVS; CDR2 reads FNYEAQ. The CDR3 contains 15 residues. Variable domain in full (rest from reference TRBV7-6 and TRBJ2-3): GAGVSQSPRYKVTKRGQDVALRCDPISGHVSLYWYRQALGQGPEFLTYFNYEAQQDKSGLPNDRFSAERPEGSISTLTIQRTEQRDSAMYRCASSLAQHSTDTQYFGPGTRLTVL.

This clonotype was seen just once. This may arise from a read error, as a much more abundant clone is one base away. The CDR3 coding sequence is TGTGCCAGCAGCCCCAGCGGAGTGGTAGATCAGCCCCAGCATTTT. It codes for CASSPSGVVDQPQHF. The rearrangement joins TRBV9 to TRBJ1-5, with no clear D. Trimming took off 4 bases at V and 5 bases at J, with 16 bases between the two ends. The germline V gene has CDR1 SGDLS and CDR2 YYNGEE. The CDR3 extends over 15 amino acids.

This clonotype was counted between two and nine times. V gene TRBV5-1 combines with J gene TRBJ2-7; 8 bases agree with TRBD1. The germline V gene has CDR1 SGHRS and CDR2 YFSETQ. The trim removed 1 base at V and 5 bases at J, leaving 5 bases unmatched. There are 14 residues in the CDR3. CDR3 protein: CASSLTGGNNEQYF. The CDR3 DNA is TGCGCCAGCAGCTTGACAGGGGGGAACAACGAGCAGTACTTC.

This clonotype was observed a handful of times. The V gene is TRBV30, the J gene TRBJ2-6; TRBD2 is a possible D gene (5 bases). This CDR3 contains 14 residues. Germline CDR1 and CDR2: GTSNPN and SVGIG (reference sequence). Trimming took off 2 bases at V and 3 bases at J, with 8 bases between the two ends. CDR3: CAWSQGGGANVLTF. The CDR3, as DNA: TGTGCCTGGAGTCAAGGAGGTGGGGCCAACGTCCTGACTTTC.

V is TRBV4-3 and J is TRBJ1-4, with D unresolved. CDR3 size: 15 residues. V was shortened by 2 bases and J by 8 bases, with 15 bases between the two germline ends. The germline gives CDR1 LGHNA, CDR2 YSLEER. CDR3 amino acids: CASSQTVRAEEKLFF. CDR3 bases: TGCGCCAGCAGCCAAACGGTTCGTGCGGAGGAAAAACTGTTTTTT.

This clonotype was observed many times. This chain joins TRBV5-6 and TRBJ2-7; 9 bases agree with TRBD2. Germline assignment: CDR1 SGHDT and CDR2 YYEEEE. Unmatched junction bases numbered 7, after V lost 1 base and J lost 2 bases. This CDR3 spans 16 amino acids. This chain's CDR3 is CASSLFGASGTYEQYF. The DNA for the CDR3 is TGTGCCAGCAGCTTGTTTGGGGCTAGCGGGACCTACGAGCAGTACTTC.

The chain uses TRBV6-1 and TRBJ2-7, with a tentative D call TRBD2 (6 bases). The germline gives CDR1 MNHNS, CDR2 SASEGT. The V end lost 5 bases, the J end lost 7 bases, and 21 bases lay between the germline ends. The CDR3 is 15 residues long. In DNA, the CDR3 is TGTGCCAGCAGTCCCCGATCCGGAGGGCCGGGGGAGCAGTACTTC. It codes for CASSPRSGGPGEQYF.

CDR3 DNA: TGCAGTGCTAGTCTAGAACGAGCCTACAATGAGCAGTTCTTC. Protein sequence: CSASLERAYNEQFF. The chain uses TRBV20-1 and TRBJ2-1; unclear D gene. CDR1 is DFQATT and CDR2 is SNEGSKA in the germline V gene (reference sequence). This CDR3 contains 14 residues. With 3 bases removed from V and 2 bases from J, the gap between germline ends came to 11 bases.

This clonotype was seen a few times. This chain uses TRBV7-6 with TRBJ2-3; TRBD2 matches 10 bases. The CDR3 extends over 17 amino acids. Germline loops: CDR1 SGHVS, CDR2 FNYEAQ. J lost 6 bases, V lost 2 bases, and 11 bases had no gene match. CDR3 DNA: TGTGCCAGCAGCTTAAGGCTAGCGGGAGATGCCGGGGATACGCAGTATTTT. This encodes CASSLRLAGDAGDTQYF.

The CDR3 sequence: CASSQDSPSSSYNEQFF. CDR3 nucleotide sequence: TGCGCCAGCAGCCAAGATTCCCCTTCTAGCTCCTACAATGAGCAGTTCTTC. The genes are TRBV4-3 and TRBJ2-1; D remains ambiguous. Deletions cut 0 bases from V and 0 bases from J, with 12 bases between. This CDR3 comprises 17 residues. The germline CDR1 and CDR2 sequences are LGHNA and YSLEER.

This clonotype showed up just a few times. J is TRBJ1-5 and V is TRBV14; D not resolved. The germline gives CDR1 SGHDN, CDR2 FVKESK. Between the trimmed V and J ends, which lost 0 bases and 7 bases, there was a span of 4 bases. This CDR3 has 12 amino acids. Written as DNA, the CDR3 is TGTGCCAGCAGCCAAGATAGGCAGCCCCAGCATTTT. Encoded protein: CASSQDRQPQHF.

This clonotype was picked up many times. This sequence joins TRBV10-3 and TRBJ1-1, with TRBD1 as a possible D gene (6 bases). Trimming pared 10 bases from V and 2 bases from J, leaving 20 bases between. The length of the CDR3 is 15 residues. Germline V gene lookup returns CDR1 ENHRY and CDR2 SYGVKD. The CDR3 DNA reads TGTGCCAGCTGCCCCCGGTCGGGACAAAACACTGAAGCTTTCTTT. Its protein is CASCPRSGQNTEAFF.

This clonotype came up a few times. V is TRBV7-9 and J is TRBJ2-5; D is unresolved. CDR1 and CDR2 (germline): SEHNR, FQNEAQ (reference sequence). The CDR3 has 15 amino acids. Trimming removed 1 base from V and 0 bases from J, with 9 bases in between. The CDR3 sequence is CASSLEGQYQETQYF. The DNA for the CDR3 is TGTGCCAGCAGCTTAGAAGGGCAGTACCAAGAGACCCAGTACTTC.

The V and J genes are TRBV11-2 and TRBJ2-7; 8 nucleotides match TRBD2. CDR1 is SGHAT and CDR2 is FQNNGV in the germline V gene. The CDR3 has 15 residues. Unmatched junction bases numbered 4, after V lost 3 bases and J lost 0 bases. The CDR3 loop is CASSFSGKSSYEQYF. As DNA, the CDR3 is TGTGCCAGCAGCTTTAGCGGGAAGAGCTCCTACGAGCAGTACTTC.

The J gene is TRBJ2-1, the V gene TRBV20-1; 7 bases are a match to TRBD2. The J segment lost 2 bases and the V segment lost 2 bases, leaving 3 bases of the junction unmatched. The CDR3 length is 14 residues. Germline V lookup: CDR1 DFQATT, CDR2 SNEGSKA (reference sequence). The DNA for the CDR3 is TGCAGTGCTAGACGAGCGGGGCCCTACAATGAGCAGTTCTTC. Its protein product is CSARRAGPYNEQFF.

This clonotype was seen only a few times. V gene TRBV4-2 combines with J gene TRBJ1-1; 8 nucleotides agree with TRBD1. V lost 9 bases and J lost 1; bases outside the gene matches: 4. The germline gives CDR1 LGHNA, CDR2 YNFKEQ. The CDR3 spans 13 residues. The CDR3 nucleotides are TGTGCCAGTACAACAGGGGGGAACACTGAAGCTTTCTTT. Amino acids: CASTTGGNTEAFF.

This clonotype was picked up a small number of times. The V call is TRBV15, the J call TRBJ2-1; D remains unclear. CDR1 and CDR2 from the germline V gene are LNHNV and YYDKDF (reference sequence). Trimming stripped 0 bases from V and 5 bases from J, with 8 bases between. This CDR3 has 14 residues. CDR3 coding DNA: TGTGCCACCAGCAGAGATTGGCAGGACAATGAGCAGTTCTTC. Protein product: CATSRDWQDNEQFF.

This clonotype was detected only a few times. V usage is TRBV20-1 and J usage is TRBJ2-1; 10 bases are shared with TRBD2. The V and J ends lost 5 bases and 8 bases, in that order; junction bases with no gene match: 12. Per germline, CDR1 DFQATT and CDR2 SNEGSKA (reference sequence). The CDR3 is made up of 15 amino acids. CDR3 loop: CSALQSGRARDEQFF. The CDR3 nucleotides are TGCAGTGCTCTTCAGAGCGGGAGGGCCAGGGATGAGCAGTTCTTC.

This clonotype was counted between two and nine times. The chain uses TRBV3-1 and TRBJ1-4, with D possibly matching TRBD1 (5 bases). Trimming removed 1 base from V and 8 bases from J, with 14 bases in between. This CDR3 region has 15 residues. Germline V lookup: CDR1 LGHDT, CDR2 YNNKEL (reference sequence). In DNA form, the CDR3 reads TGTGCCAGCAGCCAAGCCCCGGGGGGTGGAGAAAAACTGTTTTTT. It yields the protein CASSQAPGGGEKLFF.

This clonotype was counted at least ten times. The junction departs from germline at one end; a sequencing error may be responsible. V is TRBV7-7 and J is TRBJ2-2, with D hard to call. CDR1 is SSHAT and CDR2 is FNYEAQ in the germline V gene (reference sequence). CDR3 length: 16 residues. The CDR3 protein is CASSPDPSPLTGELFF. As DNA, the CDR3 is TGTGCTAGCAGTCCCGACCCATCCCCCCTAACCGGGGAGCTGTTTTTT.

V and J are TRBV7-8 and TRBJ2-3; D gene unclear. The germline V gene encodes CDR1 SGHVS and CDR2 FQNEAQ. Trimming shortened V by 1 base and J by 10 bases, and 12 bases separated the two germline ends. The CDR3 runs to 13 residues. The CDR3 reads CASSLVTESAQYF. The CDR3 nucleotides are TGTGCCAGCAGCTTAGTCACAGAATCGGCGCAGTATTTT. The full variable domain, in which reference TRBV7-8 and TRBJ2-3 provide the parts outside the CDR3, is GAGVSQSPRYKVAKRGQDVALRCDPISGHVSLFWYQQALGQGPEFLTYFQNEAQLDKSGLPSDRFFAERPEGSVSTLKIQRTQQEDSAVYLCASSLVTESAQYFGPGTRLTVL.

This clonotype occurred a few times. The chain joins TRBV20-1 to TRBJ2-7; D is ambiguous. Germline CDR1 is DFQATT and CDR2 is SNEGSKA (reference sequence). This CDR3 is built from 12 residues. V gave up 6 bases and J gave up 5 bases, with 14 bases separating them. CDR3 sequence (DNA): TGCAGTGCCCCTCCGGGTTTAGACGAGCAGTACTTC. Translation gives CSAPPGLDEQYF.

The chain links TRBV7-2 to TRBJ2-3; possible D gene TRBD2, 7 bases. Germline CDR1 and CDR2: SGHTA and FQGNSA. V was clipped by 5 bases and J by 6 bases, with 18 bases between them. The CDR3 is made up of 15 amino acids. CDR3 sequence (DNA): TGTGCCAGCAGCCTGGGACTAAGGGGGGTTGATACGCAGTATTTT. This gives the protein CASSLGLRGVDTQYF.

Ten or more counts support this clonotype. CDR3 in DNA: TGTGCCAGCAGTCCTTTGGGGTCCGGGGAGCTGTTTTTT. Protein product: CASSPLGSGELFF. The V call is TRBV12-3 or TRBV12-4, the J call TRBJ2-2; no firm D call. Trimming left V 5 bases short and J 6 bases short, with 10 bases between. The CDR3 covers 13 residues.

CDR3 nucleotides: TGCGCCAGCAGCTTTCAGGGGAGCTCCTACAATGAGCAGTTCTTC. Protein sequence: CASSFQGSSYNEQFF. The genes are TRBV5-1 and TRBJ2-1; TRBD1 is a possible D gene (6 bases). Trimming shortened V by 2 bases and J by 0 bases, and 9 bases separated the two germline ends. This CDR3 region has 15 residues. CDR1 is SGHRS and CDR2 is YFSETQ in the germline V gene.